Listed below are T cell receptor beta chains from one sample, sequenced in a study of liver allograft versus peripheral blood T cells. MiXCR was run by TCRdb on the reads, yielding one entry per CDR3 protein. The data contain 7,000 to 9,000 distinct CDR3 sequences, roughly 18% of them singletons. The receptors were gathered from a human patient who had a liver transplant. Some T cells may possibly be graft donor cells. The CDR3 runs from the conserved cysteine through the conserved F or W. D genes are given only for firm matches. Clone size appears in some rows only: once, few, many, or a class for an expanded clone.

>TRBV20-1|NA|TRBJ1-1|NA
TGCAGTGCTAGTGGGGCAGGGGCCCCCATCATGAACACTGAAGCTTTCTTT
CSASGAGAPIMNTEAFF
>TRBV14|NA|TRBJ2-1|few
TGTGCCAGCAGCCACCTTTTAAGCTCCTACAATGAGCAGTTCTTC
CASSHLLSSYNEQFF
>TRBV5-6|NA|TRBJ2-1|many
TGTGCCAGCAGCGCGGCCGGCACACCTTACAATGAGCAGTTCTTC
CASSAAGTPYNEQFF
>TRBV12-3/TRBV12-4|NA|TRBJ2-3|few
TGTGCCAGCAGCACAGGGCCAGGCACAGATACGCAGTATTTT
CASSTGPGTDTQYF
>TRBV27|NA|TRBJ2-1|medium-sized
TGTGCCAGCAGTTTATCGTCTGCCAATGAGCAGTTCTTC
CASSLSSANEQFF
>TRBV19|NA|TRBJ1-2|few
TGTGCCAGTAGTAGAGACAGATTCTATGGCTACACCTTC
CASSRDRFYGYTF
>TRBV7-9|TRBD2|TRBJ2-5|few
TGTGCCAGCAGCCGTTGGACTAGCGGGGAGGGTGACCAAGAGACCCAGTACTTC
CASSRWTSGEGDQETQYF
>TRBV7-9|TRBD1|TRBJ1-2|medium-sized
TGTGCCAGCAGCACCACAGGGGTTCCTCTCTATGGCTACACCTTC
CASSTTGVPLYGYTF
>TRBV20-1|NA|TRBJ2-7|NA
TGCAGTGCTAGAGCTCGGGTTAACCCCTACGAGCAGTACTTC
CSARARVNPYEQYF
>TRBV28|NA|TRBJ2-2|few
TGTGCCAGCAGCCGGGACTCTGACGGCGGGGAGCTGTTTTTT
CASSRDSDGGELFF
>TRBV27|NA|TRBJ2-5|NA
TGTGCCGGGACGGGGGGCGGGGAGACCCAGTACTTC
CAGTGGGETQYF
>TRBV28|NA|TRBJ1-5|NA
TGTGCCAGCAGTTTATGGGGGTATCAGCCCCAGCATTTT
CASSLWGYQPQHF
>TRBV5-6|NA|TRBJ1-1|medium-sized
TGTGCCAGCAGCTTGGCTGTTGGGGTTTCAGCTTTCTTT
CASSLAVGVSAFF
>TRBV6-5|NA|TRBJ1-5|NA
TGTGCCAGCAGTTACTTCGCAGGGCGTCAGCCCCAGCATTTT
CASSYFAGRQPQHF
>TRBV28|NA|TRBJ1-1|medium-sized
TGTGCCAGCACCATAGGGGCGACGGCAAGGAACACTGAAGCTTTCTTT
CASTIGATARNTEAFF
>TRBV5-5|TRBD1|TRBJ2-5|NA
TGTGCCAGCAGCCCTAGTACAGGGGGACAAGAGACCCAGTACTTC
CASSPSTGGQETQYF
>TRBV19|TRBD1|TRBJ1-4|few
TGTGCCAGTAGTACCGACAGGGGAGAAGCAACTAATGAAAAACTGTTTTTT
CASSTDRGEATNEKLFF
>TRBV2|TRBD2|TRBJ2-2|NA
TGTGCCAGCAGGCTAGCGGTTTACACCGGGGAGCTGTTTTTT
CASRLAVYTGELFF
>TRBV18|NA|TRBJ2-6|medium-sized
TGTGCCAGCTCACCAGGCGTCTACTCTGGGGCCAACGTCCTGACTTTC
CASSPGVYSGANVLTF
>TRBV5-5|NA|TRBJ2-6|few
TGTGCCAGCAGTTTGACGTATTCTGGGGCCAACGTCCTGACTTTC
CASSLTYSGANVLTF
>TRBV28|NA|TRBJ1-5|NA
TGTGCCAGCACTATAGATGCGGTCATCCAGCCCCAGCATTTT
CASTIDAVIQPQHF
>TRBV5-5|TRBD1|TRBJ1-2|medium-sized
TGTGCCAGCAGCTTGGAGGGACAGGGGGCGTCCTCCTATGGCTACACCTTC
CASSLEGQGASSYGYTF
>TRBV28|TRBD1|TRBJ2-3|few
TGTGCCAGCAGCCGTACAGGGGTTCAAGTTGATACGCAGTATTTT
CASSRTGVQVDTQYF
>TRBV28|NA|TRBJ1-1|medium-sized
TGTGCCAGCGGGGCAGGGGTGAACACTGAAGCTTTCTTT
CASGAGVNTEAFF
>TRBV20-1|NA|TRBJ2-1|NA
TGCAGTGCTAGGGACTACAATGAGCAGTTCTTC
CSARDYNEQFF
>TRBV11-3|TRBD1|TRBJ2-1|NA
TGTGCCAGCAGCATCGGACAGGGGGGTACGGATGAGCAGTTCTTC
CASSIGQGGTDEQFF
>TRBV25-1|TRBD2|TRBJ2-5|many
TGTGCCAGCAGTGAGGCGGGAGGGCCGCAGGAGACCCAGTACTTC
CASSEAGGPQETQYF
>TRBV20-1|NA|TRBJ1-2|NA
TGCAGTGCTAGAGATCCAGTCTACGCCTCTGGCGGCTACACCTTC
CSARDPVYASGGYTF
>TRBV18|NA|TRBJ1-2|medium-sized
TGTGCCAGCTCACCTCCTTCACAGGGAATGGGGTATGGCTACACCTTC
CASSPPSQGMGYGYTF
>TRBV30|NA|TRBJ2-3|NA
TGTGCCTGGAGGGATCCTCGGGGCTTATTAAGCACAGATACGCAGTATTTT
CAWRDPRGLLSTDTQYF
>TRBV5-3|NA|TRBJ1-1|NA
TGTGCCAGAAGCTTGGATGAAGCTTTCTTT
CARSLDEAFF
>TRBV5-4|NA|TRBJ2-2|NA
TGTGCCAGCAGCCTCCGCTGGGGGATGGGGGTCACCGGGGAGCTGTTTTTT
CASSLRWGMGVTGELFF
>TRBV7-9|NA|TRBJ1-3|few
TGTGCCAGCAGCTTCCCCGAGGGGTCTGGAAACACCATATATTTT
CASSFPEGSGNTIYF
>TRBV28|NA|TRBJ1-6|NA
TGTGCCAGCAGTTTGGGTACGGGTCATTCACCCCTCCACTTT
CASSLGTGHSPLHF
>TRBV7-2|TRBD2|TRBJ2-3|medium-sized
TGTGCCAGCAGCACGGGACTAGCGGGCCTCCTGGCCCAAAATACGCAGTATTTT
CASSTGLAGLLAQNTQYF
>TRBV19|NA|TRBJ1-4|many
TGTGCCAGTAGTCACGGGGGCCATGAAAAACTGTTTTTT
CASSHGGHEKLFF
>TRBV19|NA|TRBJ2-5|many
TGTGCCGACTTTCTAGACAGGAAAGAGACCCAGTACTTC
CADFLDRKETQYF
>TRBV12-3/TRBV12-4|NA|TRBJ1-2|NA
TGTGCCAGCAGTCGGTCAGGCTATGGCTACACCTTC
CASSRSGYGYTF
>TRBV5-1|NA|TRBJ1-6|NA
TGCGCCAGCAGCTTGGATAGCACTTCACCCCTCCACTTT
CASSLDSTSPLHF